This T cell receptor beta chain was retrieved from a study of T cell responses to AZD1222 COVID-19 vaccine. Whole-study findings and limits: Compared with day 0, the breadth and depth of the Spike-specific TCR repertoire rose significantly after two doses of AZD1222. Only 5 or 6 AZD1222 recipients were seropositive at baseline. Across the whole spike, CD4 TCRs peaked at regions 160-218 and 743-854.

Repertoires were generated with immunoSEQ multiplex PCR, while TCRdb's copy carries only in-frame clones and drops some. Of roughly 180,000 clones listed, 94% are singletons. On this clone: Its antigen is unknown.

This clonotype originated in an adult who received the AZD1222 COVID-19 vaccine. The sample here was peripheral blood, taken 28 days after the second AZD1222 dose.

CDR3 in amino acids: CASSSGQGEDTEAFF. In DNA form, the CDR3 reads TGTGCCAGCAGCTCCGGACAGGGTGAGGACACTGAAGCTTTCTTT. J is TRBJ1-1 and V is TRBV7-3, with 8 bases identical to TRBD1. The CDR3 totals 15 residues. V lost 4 bases to trimming and J lost 3 bases; unmatched junction nucleotides: 7. Germline values: CDR1 SGHTA, CDR2 FQGTGA. The complete variable domain, with remaining parts taken from reference TRBV7-3 and TRBJ1-1, reads GAGVSQTPSNKVTEKGKYVELRCDPISGHTALYWYRQSLGQGPEFLIYFQGTGAADDSGLPNDRFFAVRPEGSVSTLKIQRTERGDSAVYLCASSSGQGEDTEAFFGQGTRLTVV.